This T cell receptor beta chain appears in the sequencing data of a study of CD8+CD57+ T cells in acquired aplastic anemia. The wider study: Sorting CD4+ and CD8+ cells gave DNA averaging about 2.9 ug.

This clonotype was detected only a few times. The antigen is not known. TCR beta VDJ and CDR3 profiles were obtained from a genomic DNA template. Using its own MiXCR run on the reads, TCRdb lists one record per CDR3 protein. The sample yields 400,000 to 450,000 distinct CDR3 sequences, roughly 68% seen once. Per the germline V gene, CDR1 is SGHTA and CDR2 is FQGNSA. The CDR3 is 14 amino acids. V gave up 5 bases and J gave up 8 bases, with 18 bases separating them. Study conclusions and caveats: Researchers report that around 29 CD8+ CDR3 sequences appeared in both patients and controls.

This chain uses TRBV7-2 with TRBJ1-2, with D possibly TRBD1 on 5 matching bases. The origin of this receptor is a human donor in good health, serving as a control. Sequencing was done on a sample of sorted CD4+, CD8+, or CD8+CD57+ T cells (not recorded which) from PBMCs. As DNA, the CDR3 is TGTGCCAGCAGCCCCAGGGACGGAACTAGCGGCTACACCTTC. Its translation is CASSPRDGTSGYTF.